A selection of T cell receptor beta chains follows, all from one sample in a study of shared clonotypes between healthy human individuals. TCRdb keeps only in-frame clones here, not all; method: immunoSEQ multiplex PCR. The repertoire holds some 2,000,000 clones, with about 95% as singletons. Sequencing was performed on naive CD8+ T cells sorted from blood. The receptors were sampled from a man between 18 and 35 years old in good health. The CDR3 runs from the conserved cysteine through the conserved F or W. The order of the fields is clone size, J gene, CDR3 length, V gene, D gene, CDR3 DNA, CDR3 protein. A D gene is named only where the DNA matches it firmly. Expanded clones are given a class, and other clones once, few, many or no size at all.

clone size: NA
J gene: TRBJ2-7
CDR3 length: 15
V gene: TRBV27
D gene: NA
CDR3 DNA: TGTGCCAGCAGGATACAGGGCCCTGGGTTTAACGAGCAGTACTTC
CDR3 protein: CASRIQGPGFNEQYF

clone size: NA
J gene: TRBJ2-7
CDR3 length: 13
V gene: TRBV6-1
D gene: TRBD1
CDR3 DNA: TGTGCCAGCAGTGTAGAACAGGGGTACGAGCAGTACTTC
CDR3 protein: CASSVEQGYEQYF

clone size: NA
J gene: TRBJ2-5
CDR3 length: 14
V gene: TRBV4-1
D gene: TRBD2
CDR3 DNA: TGCGCCAGCAGCCAGACACTAGCGGGGGAGACCCAGTACTTC
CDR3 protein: CASSQTLAGETQYF

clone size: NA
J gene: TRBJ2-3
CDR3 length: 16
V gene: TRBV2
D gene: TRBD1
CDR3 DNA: TGTGCCAGCGACTGGTTCAGGACAGGGGACACAGATACGCAGTATTTT
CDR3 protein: CASDWFRTGDTDTQYF

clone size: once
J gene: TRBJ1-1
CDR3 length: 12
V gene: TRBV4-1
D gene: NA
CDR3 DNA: TGCGCCAGCAGCCAAGATGGGTCTGAAGCTTTCTTT
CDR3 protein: CASSQDGSEAFF

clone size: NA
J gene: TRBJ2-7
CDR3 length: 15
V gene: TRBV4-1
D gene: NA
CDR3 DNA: TGCGCCAGCAGCCCCCAGACAGGAGGGGACTACGAGCAGTACTTC
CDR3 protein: CASSPQTGGDYEQYF

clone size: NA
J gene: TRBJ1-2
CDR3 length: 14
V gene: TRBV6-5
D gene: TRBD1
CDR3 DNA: TGTGCCAGCAGTATTGGACAGGGGAACTATGGCTACACCTTC
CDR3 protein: CASSIGQGNYGYTF

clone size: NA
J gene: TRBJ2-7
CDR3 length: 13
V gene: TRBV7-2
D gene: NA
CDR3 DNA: TGTGCCAGCAGCTTAGACAGGGCGGGCGAGCAGTACTTC
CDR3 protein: CASSLDRAGEQYF

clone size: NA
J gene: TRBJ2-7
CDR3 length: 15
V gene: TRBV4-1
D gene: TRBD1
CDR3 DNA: TGCGCCAGCAGCGGGACAGATATCAGCTCCTACGAGCAGTACTTC
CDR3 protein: CASSGTDISSYEQYF

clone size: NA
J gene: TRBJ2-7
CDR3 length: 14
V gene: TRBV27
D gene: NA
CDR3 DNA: TGTGCCAGCAGTTTAGGCCTGACCTCCTACGAGCAGTACTTC
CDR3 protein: CASSLGLTSYEQYF

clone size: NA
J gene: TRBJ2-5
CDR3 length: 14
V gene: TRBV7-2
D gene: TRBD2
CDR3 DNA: TGTGCCAGCAGCTCGGGACTAGCGGGAGAGACCCAGTACTTC
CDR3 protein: CASSSGLAGETQYF

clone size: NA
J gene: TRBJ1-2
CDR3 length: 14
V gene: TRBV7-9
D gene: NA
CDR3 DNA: TGTGCCAGCAGCCCTGAATGGCATGAATATGGCTACACCTTC
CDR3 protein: CASSPEWHEYGYTF

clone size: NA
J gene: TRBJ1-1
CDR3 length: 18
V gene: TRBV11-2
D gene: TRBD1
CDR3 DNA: TGTGCCAGCAGCTTAGATAATACAGGGGACGGGTGGGACACTGAAGCTTTCTTT
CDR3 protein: CASSLDNTGDGWDTEAFF

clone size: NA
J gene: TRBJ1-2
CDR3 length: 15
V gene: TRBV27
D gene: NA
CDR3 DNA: TGTGCCAGCAGTCCTTCCCCCGCCAGTGTTTATGGCTACACCTTC
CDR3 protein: CASSPSPASVYGYTF

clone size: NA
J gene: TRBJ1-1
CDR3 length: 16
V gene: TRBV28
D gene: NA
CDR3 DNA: TGTGCCAGCAGTTTCCCAAGTGGACGGATGAACACTGAAGCTTTCTTT
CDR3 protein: CASSFPSGRMNTEAFF

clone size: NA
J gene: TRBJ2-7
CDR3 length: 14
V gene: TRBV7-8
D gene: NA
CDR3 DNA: TGTGCCAGCAGCTCGACAGCGGCTCGCTACGAGCAGTACTTC
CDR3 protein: CASSSTAARYEQYF

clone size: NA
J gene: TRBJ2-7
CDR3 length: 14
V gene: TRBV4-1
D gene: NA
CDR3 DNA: TGCGCCAGCAGCCAAGATCGGGGTTCGTACGAGCAGTACTTC
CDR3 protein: CASSQDRGSYEQYF

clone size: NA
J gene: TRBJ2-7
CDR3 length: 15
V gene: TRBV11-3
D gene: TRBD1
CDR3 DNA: TGTGCCAGCAGCTTAGATCACGGGACAGAGTACGAGCAGTACTTC
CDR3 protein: CASSLDHGTEYEQYF

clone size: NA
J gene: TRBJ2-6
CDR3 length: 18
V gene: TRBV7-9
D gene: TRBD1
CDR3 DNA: TGTGCCAGCAGCTTACGAGGCCAGGGGGACTCTGGGGCCAACGTCCTGACTTTC
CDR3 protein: CASSLRGQGDSGANVLTF

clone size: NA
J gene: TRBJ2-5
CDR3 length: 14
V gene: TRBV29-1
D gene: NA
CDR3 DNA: TGCAGCGTTCCGGACATCTTCCCCCAAGAGACCCAGTACTTC
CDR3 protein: CSVPDIFPQETQYF

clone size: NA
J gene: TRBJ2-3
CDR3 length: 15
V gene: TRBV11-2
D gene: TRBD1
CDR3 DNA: TGTGCCATCACGGGACAGGGTCGCACCACAGATACGCAGTATTTT
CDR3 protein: CAITGQGRTTDTQYF

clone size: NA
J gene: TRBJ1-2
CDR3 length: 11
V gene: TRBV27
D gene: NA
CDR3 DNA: TGTGCCACCTTAACTAGCTATGGCTACACCTTC
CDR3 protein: CATLTSYGYTF

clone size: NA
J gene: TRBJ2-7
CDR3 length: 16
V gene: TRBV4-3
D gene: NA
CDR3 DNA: TGCGCCAGCAGCCAAGATAGGGACTGGCCTTCCTACGAGCAGTACTTC
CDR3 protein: CASSQDRDWPSYEQYF

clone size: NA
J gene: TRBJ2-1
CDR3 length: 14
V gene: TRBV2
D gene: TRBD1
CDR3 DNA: TGTGCCAGCAGGGACAGGGGGCACTACAATGAGCAGTTCTTC
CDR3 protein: CASRDRGHYNEQFF

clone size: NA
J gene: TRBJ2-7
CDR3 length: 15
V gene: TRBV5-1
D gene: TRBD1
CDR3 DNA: TGCACCAGCAGCCCAGGGGACAGGGCAATTTACGAGCAGTACTTC
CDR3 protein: CTSSPGDRAIYEQYF

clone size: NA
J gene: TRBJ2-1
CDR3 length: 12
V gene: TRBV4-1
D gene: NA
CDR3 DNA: TGCGCCAGCAGCCAAGTCCCGAATGAGCAGTTCTTC
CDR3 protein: CASSQVPNEQFF

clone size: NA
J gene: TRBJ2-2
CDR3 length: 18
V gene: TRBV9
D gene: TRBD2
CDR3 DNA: TGTGCCAGCACAAAAGAGGGTCATGGACTAGGTTTCACCGGGGAGCTGTTTTTT
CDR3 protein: CASTKEGHGLGFTGELFF

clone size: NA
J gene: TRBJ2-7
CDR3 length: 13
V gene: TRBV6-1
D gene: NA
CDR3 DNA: TGTGCCAGCATGGGGGGTGTGCGCTACGAGCAGTACTTC
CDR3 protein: CASMGGVRYEQYF

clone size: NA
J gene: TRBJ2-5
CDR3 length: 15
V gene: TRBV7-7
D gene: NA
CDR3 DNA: TGTGCTAGCAGCATCGGCCCCGGGTGGCAAGAGACCCAGTACTTC
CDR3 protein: CASSIGPGWQETQYF

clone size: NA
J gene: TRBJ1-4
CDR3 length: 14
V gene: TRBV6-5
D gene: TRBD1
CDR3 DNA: TGTGCCAGCAGTTACCGGACAGGGAGGGAAAAACTGTTTTTT
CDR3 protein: CASSYRTGREKLFF

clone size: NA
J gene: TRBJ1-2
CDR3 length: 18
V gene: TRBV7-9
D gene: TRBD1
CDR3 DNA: TGTGCCAGCAGCTTATTGTTTGGCAGGGGGCGCGGCGACTATGGCTACACCTTC
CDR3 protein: CASSLLFGRGRGDYGYTF

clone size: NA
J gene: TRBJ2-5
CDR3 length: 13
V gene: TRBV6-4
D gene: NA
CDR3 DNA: TGTGCCAGCAGGGGACATCACCAAGAGACCCAGTACTTC
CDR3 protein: CASRGHHQETQYF

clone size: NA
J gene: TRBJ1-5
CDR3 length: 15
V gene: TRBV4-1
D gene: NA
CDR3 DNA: TGCGCCAGCAGCGGAGACCCAGGGGACAATCAGCCCCAGCATTTT
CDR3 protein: CASSGDPGDNQPQHF

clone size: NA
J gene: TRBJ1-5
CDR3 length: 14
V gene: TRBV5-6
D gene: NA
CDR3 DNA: TGTGCCAGCAGCTTGGGCGGGGTTGGTCAGCCCCAGCATTTT
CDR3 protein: CASSLGGVGQPQHF

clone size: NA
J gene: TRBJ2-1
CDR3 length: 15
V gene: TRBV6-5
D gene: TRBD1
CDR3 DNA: TGTGCCAGCAGCCCAGGACAGGGGCTCTACAATGAGCAGTTCTTC
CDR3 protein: CASSPGQGLYNEQFF

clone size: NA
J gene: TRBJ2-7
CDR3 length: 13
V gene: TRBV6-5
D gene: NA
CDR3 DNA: TGTGCCAGCAGTTACTCGGCAGGGGACCTCTGGTACTTC
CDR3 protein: CASSYSAGDLWYF

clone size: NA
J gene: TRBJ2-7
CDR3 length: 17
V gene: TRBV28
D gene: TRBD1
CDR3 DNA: TGTGCCACCGAACCCTTGGACAGGCAAGGGTCCTCCTACGAGCAGTACTTC
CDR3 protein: CATEPLDRQGSSYEQYF

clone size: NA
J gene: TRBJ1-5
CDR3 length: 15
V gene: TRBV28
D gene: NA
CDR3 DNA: TGTGCCAGCAGTTCACTGACAGGTAGCAATCAGCCCCAGCATTTT
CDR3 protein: CASSSLTGSNQPQHF

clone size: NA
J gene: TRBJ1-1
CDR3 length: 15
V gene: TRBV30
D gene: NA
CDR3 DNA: TGTGCCTGGACCGGGATCGTGAGTAGGAACACTGAAGCTTTCTTT
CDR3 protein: CAWTGIVSRNTEAFF

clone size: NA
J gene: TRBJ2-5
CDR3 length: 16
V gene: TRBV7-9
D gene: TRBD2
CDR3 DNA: TGTGCCAGCAGCTTTCGGGTAGCGGGAGGTTCGGAGACCCAGTACTTC
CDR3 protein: CASSFRVAGGSETQYF

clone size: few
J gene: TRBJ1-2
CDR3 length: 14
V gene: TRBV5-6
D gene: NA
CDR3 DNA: TGTGCCAGCAGCCCCGGAACAGGCTCCTATGGCTACACCTTC
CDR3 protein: CASSPGTGSYGYTF

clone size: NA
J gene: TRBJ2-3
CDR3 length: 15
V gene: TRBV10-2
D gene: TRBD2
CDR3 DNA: TGCGCCAGCAGTGAGGGACTAGCGGGAGCAGATACGCAGTATTTT
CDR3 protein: CASSEGLAGADTQYF

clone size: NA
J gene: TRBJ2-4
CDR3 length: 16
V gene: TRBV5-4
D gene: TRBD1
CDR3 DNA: TGTGCCAGCAGCGAATCGACAGGGATAGCCAAAAACATTCAGTACTTC
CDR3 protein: CASSESTGIAKNIQYF

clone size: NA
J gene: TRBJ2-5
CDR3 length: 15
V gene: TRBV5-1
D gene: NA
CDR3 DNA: TGCGCCAGCAGCTTGGGGACAGTGTACCAAGAGACCCAGTACTTC
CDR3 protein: CASSLGTVYQETQYF

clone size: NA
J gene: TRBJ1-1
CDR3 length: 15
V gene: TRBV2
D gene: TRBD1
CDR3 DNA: TGTGCCGGCAGGGGGCAGAATATTCTGAACACTGAAGCTTTCTTT
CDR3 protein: CAGRGQNILNTEAFF